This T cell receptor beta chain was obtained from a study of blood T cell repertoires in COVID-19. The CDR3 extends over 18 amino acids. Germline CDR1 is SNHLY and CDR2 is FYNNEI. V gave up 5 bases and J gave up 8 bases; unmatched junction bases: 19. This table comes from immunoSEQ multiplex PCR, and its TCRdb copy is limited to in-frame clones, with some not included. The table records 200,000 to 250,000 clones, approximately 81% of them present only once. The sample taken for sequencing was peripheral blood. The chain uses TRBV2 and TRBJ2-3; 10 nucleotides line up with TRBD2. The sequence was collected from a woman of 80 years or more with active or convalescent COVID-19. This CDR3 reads CASSLNLPAAGGSGTQYF. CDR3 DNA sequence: TGTGCCAGCAGTCTCAACCTCCCTGCAGCGGGGGGGTCGGGTACGCAGTATTTT.